These T cell receptor beta chains were read from a single sample in a study of blood T cells in healthy people across ages. TCRdb processed the 5' RACE reads anew with MiXCR; each CDR3 protein has one entry. The sample consists of 800,000 or so distinct CDR3 sequences, under 80% of them appearing once. The sequencing sample was made of blood. The receptors shown here come from a man aged 25 to 40 in good health. Both conserved end residues are part of each CDR3. The D gene is left open where the match is weak. Size is stated for part of the rows, as once, few or many counts, or as a class when the clone is expanded.

abundance | j_gene | d_gene | v_gene | CDR3aa | CDR3nt
few | TRBJ1-4 | . | TRBV7-2 | CASSLGSGSLNEKLFF | TGTGCCAGCAGCTTAGGATCAGGTTCCCTTAATGAAAAACTGTTTTTT
. | TRBJ2-1 | TRBD1 | TRBV13 | CASTPGQGRGNEQFF | TGTGCCAGCACCCCGGGACAGGGGCGAGGGAATGAGCAGTTCTTC
many | TRBJ2-1 | TRBD2 | TRBV29-1 | CSVEWSGGGNEQFF | TGCAGCGTTGAATGGAGCGGGGGGGGTAATGAGCAGTTCTTC
few | TRBJ2-6 | . | TRBV7-6 | CASSFPGTGANVLTF | TGTGCCAGCAGCTTCCCAGGGACCGGGGCCAACGTCCTGACTTTC
. | TRBJ2-4 | TRBD2 | TRBV9 | CASSVGGGGNIQYF | TGTGCCAGCAGCGTAGGGGGGGGAGGAAACATTCAGTACTTC
few | TRBJ2-1 | . | TRBV29-1 | CSVEDQGTPQFF | TGCAGCGTTGAAGATCAGGGGACTCCTCAGTTCTTC
. | TRBJ2-1 | TRBD1 | TRBV7-9 | CASSAWTGSSYNKQFF | TGTGCCAGCAGCGCCTGGACAGGGAGCTCCTACAATAAGCAGTTCTTC
. | TRBJ2-4 | TRBD2 | TRBV7-2 | CASTDGTSGGLNIQYF | TGTGCCAGCACCGACGGGACTAGCGGGGGGCTGAACATTCAGTACTTC
. | TRBJ2-3 | TRBD2 | TRBV9 | CASSVGAGGSTDTQYF | TGTGCCAGCAGCGTTGGAGCGGGAGGTAGCACAGATACGCAGTATTTT
. | TRBJ2-1 | . | TRBV14 | CASSRSVSTYNEQFF | TGTGCCAGCAGCCGTAGCGTTAGCACCTACAATGAGCAGTTCTTC
. | TRBJ1-2 | . | TRBV7-9 | CASTPIVDGYTF | TGTGCCAGCACCCCCATTGTGGATGGCTACACCTTC
. | TRBJ1-5 | . | TRBV12-3/TRBV12-4 | CASSLASTGHQPQHF | TGTGCCAGCAGTTTAGCTTCGACCGGGCATCAGCCCCAGCATTTT
. | TRBJ2-7 | . | TRBV20-1 | CSARGAFEQYF | TGCAGTGCTCGGGGGGCTTTCGAGCAGTACTTC
once | TRBJ2-3 | TRBD2 | TRBV7-9 | CASSAPQRETHTQYF | TGTGCCAGCAGCGCCCCCCAGCGGGAGACGCATACGCAGTATTTT
. | TRBJ1-5 | . | TRBV15 | CATSRDLGAGSNQPQHF | TGTGCCACCAGCAGAGATCTAGGGGCCGGGAGCAATCAGCCCCAGCATTTT
. | TRBJ1-2 | . | TRBV12-3/TRBV12-4 | CASSFPGVDGYTF | TGTGCCAGCAGTTTCCCCGGGGTGGATGGCTACACCTTC
. | TRBJ2-1 | . | TRBV12-3/TRBV12-4 | CASSHGGLAYNEQFF | TGTGCCAGCAGTCACGGAGGGCTAGCGTACAATGAGCAGTTCTTC
. | TRBJ2-3 | . | TRBV10-3 | CAISDLQAASTDTQYF | TGTGCCATCTCTGACTTGCAGGCGGCTAGCACAGATACGCAGTATTTT
. | TRBJ2-5 | . | TRBV20-1 | CSNQEGLEETQYF | TGCAGTAATCAGGAGGGGCTGGAGGAGACCCAGTACTTC
. | TRBJ2-1 | . | TRBV27 | CASSSAYGAPSDNEQFF | TGTGCCAGCAGTTCGGCCTACGGGGCCCCTAGCGACAATGAGCAGTTCTTC
once | TRBJ2-7 | TRBD2 | TRBV5-1 | CASSLGLAGNYEQYF | TGCGCCAGCAGCTTGGGGTTAGCGGGGAACTACGAGCAGTACTTC
. | TRBJ2-7 | . | TRBV29-1 | CSVEYGDTVSYNEQYF | TGCAGCGTTGAATATGGGGATACAGTATCCTACAATGAGCAGTACTTC
. | TRBJ2-5 | TRBD1 | TRBV10-3 | CAISGGQGRETQYF | TGTGCCATCAGTGGGGGACAGGGACGAGAGACCCAGTACTTC
. | TRBJ2-5 | . | TRBV9 | CASSASRGIVEETQYF | TGTGCCAGCAGCGCCTCCCGGGGGATAGTAGAAGAGACCCAGTACTTC
few | TRBJ1-2 | . | TRBV6-5 | CASSLDRTNYGYTF | TGTGCCAGCAGCCTCGACCGTACTAACTATGGCTACACCTTC